Listed below are T cell receptor beta chains from one sample, sequenced in a study of cytomegalovirus exposure and HLA in healthy donors. Sequenced by immunoSEQ multiplex PCR; TCRdb stores in-frame clones only, minus some. This table has 100,000 to 150,000 clones, roughly 71% appearing once. Material for sequencing was PBMCs. Receptors originate from a woman between 50 and 59 years old in good health and CMV-seropositive. CDR3s include the opening cysteine and the closing phenylalanine or tryptophan. Fields, in order: clone size, D gene, J gene, V gene, CDR3 DNA, CDR3 protein. D genes are given only for firm matches. The size entry is marked missing in some rows and otherwise reads once, few, many or a size class.

size: -; D: TRBD1; J: TRBJ2-1; V: TRBV11-3; DNA: TGTGCCAGCAGCTCGGACAGGGAGAATGAGCAGTTCTTC; CDR3: CASSSDRENEQFF
size: -; D: -; J: TRBJ2-5; V: TRBV5-1; DNA: TGCGCCAGCAGCTCCTCAGGGGCCCATCAACAAGAGACCCAGTACTTC; CDR3: CASSSSGAHQQETQYF
size: -; D: TRBD1; J: TRBJ2-2; V: TRBV18; DNA: TGTGCCAGCTCACCGCTCATGGGACAGAGAGACACCGGGGAGCTGTTTTTT; CDR3: CASSPLMGQRDTGELFF
size: -; D: TRBD1; J: TRBJ2-3; V: TRBV27; DNA: TGTGCCAGCCGGGACAGGGGTACAGATACGCAGTATTTT; CDR3: CASRDRGTDTQYF
size: -; D: -; J: TRBJ1-6; V: TRBV30; DNA: TGTGCTTCAACCGCAGGGTCTTCACCCCTCCACTTT; CDR3: CASTAGSSPLHF
size: -; D: TRBD2; J: TRBJ2-1; V: TRBV6-5; DNA: TGTCCCAGCAGTTACGCGACCGGGACTAGCGGTGAGCAGTTCTTC; CDR3: CPSSYATGTSGEQFF
size: -; D: TRBD1; J: TRBJ2-7; V: TRBV11-2; DNA: TGTGCCAGCAGCTCGTACAGGGGCGGGGAGCAGTACTTC; CDR3: CASSSYRGGEQYF
size: -; D: -; J: TRBJ1-5; V: TRBV7-2; DNA: TGTGCCAGCAGCTCACATAGCAATCAGCCCCAGCATTTT; CDR3: CASSSHSNQPQHF
size: few; D: TRBD2; J: TRBJ2-3; V: TRBV6-5; DNA: TGTGCCAGCAGTTACGAGCCTAGCGGCCGCACAGATACGCAGTATTTT; CDR3: CASSYEPSGRTDTQYF
size: -; D: TRBD1; J: TRBJ1-5; V: TRBV19; DNA: TGTGCCAGTAGCGGGACAGGGGCAAGCAATCAGCCCCAGCATTTT; CDR3: CASSGTGASNQPQHF
size: few; D: -; J: TRBJ2-2; V: TRBV6-6; DNA: TGTGCCAGCAATAAAGGTGCGAGGACCGGGGAGCTGTTTTTT; CDR3: CASNKGARTGELFF
size: -; D: -; J: TRBJ1-5; V: TRBV2; DNA: TGTGCCAGCAGTGACAGGTTCAATCAGCCCCAGCATTTT; CDR3: CASSDRFNQPQHF
size: -; D: TRBD1; J: TRBJ2-7; V: TRBV7-9; DNA: TGTGCCAGCAACCCGGGACAGGAGCTTTACGAGCAGTACTTC; CDR3: CASNPGQELYEQYF
size: once; D: TRBD1; J: TRBJ1-1; V: TRBV28; DNA: TGTGCCAGCAGTCCGCCGACAGGGCAGGGGACTGAAGCTTTCTTT; CDR3: CASSPPTGQGTEAFF
size: -; D: -; J: TRBJ2-2; V: TRBV10-1; DNA: TGCGCCAGCAGACAGGGGGGGACCGGGGAGCTGTTTTTT; CDR3: CASRQGGTGELFF
size: few; D: TRBD2; J: TRBJ2-5; V: TRBV19; DNA: TGTGCCAGTAGTAGACGGACTAGCGGGGCCCAAGAGACCCAGTACTTC; CDR3: CASSRRTSGAQETQYF
size: -; D: -; J: TRBJ2-7; V: TRBV2; DNA: TGTGCCAGCAGTGTACTCCAACGGGGCGAGCAGTACTTC; CDR3: CASSVLQRGEQYF
size: -; D: TRBD1; J: TRBJ1-2; V: TRBV10-1; DNA: TGCGCCAGCAGTGACACAGGGGGAACTAACTATGGCTACACCTTC; CDR3: CASSDTGGTNYGYTF
size: -; D: -; J: TRBJ1-1; V: TRBV7-9; DNA: TGTTCCAGCAGCTTAGCGACGAGGGCCCCTTTCTTT; CDR3: CSSSLATRAPFF
size: -; D: TRBD1; J: TRBJ1-3; V: TRBV19; DNA: TGTGCCAGTAGTGGGGACAGGGGAAACACCATATATTTT; CDR3: CASSGDRGNTIYF
size: -; D: -; J: TRBJ2-3; V: TRBV4-1; DNA: TGCGCCAGCAGCCAAGTCGGAGGGGTGGATACGCAGTATTTT; CDR3: CASSQVGGVDTQYF
size: few; D: -; J: TRBJ2-7; V: TRBV19; DNA: TGTGCCAGTAGTCGGACTCAAAACGGCGAGCAGTACTTC; CDR3: CASSRTQNGEQYF
size: -; D: -; J: TRBJ1-4; V: TRBV30; DNA: TGTGCCTGGACAGTCCGTACTAATGAAAAACTGTTTTTT; CDR3: CAWTVRTNEKLFF
size: -; D: TRBD1; J: TRBJ1-4; V: TRBV19; DNA: TGTGCCAGTAGACCCACAGGGGGCGGAGAAAAACTGTTTTTT; CDR3: CASRPTGGGEKLFF
size: -; D: -; J: TRBJ2-3; V: TRBV5-4; DNA: TGTGCCAGCAGCTTGGACGGGGGGCCCAAGTATTTT; CDR3: CASSLDGGPKYF
size: -; D: TRBD1; J: TRBJ1-2; V: TRBV6-6; DNA: TGTGCCAGCAGTTACGCCCGGACAGGGGGCTACTATGGCTACACCTTC; CDR3: CASSYARTGGYYGYTF
size: -; D: TRBD1; J: TRBJ2-7; V: TRBV19; DNA: TGTGCCAGTAGTATCTGGACAGGTACCCACGAGCAGTACTTC; CDR3: CASSIWTGTHEQYF
size: -; D: -; J: TRBJ2-7; V: TRBV10-2; DNA: TGCGCCAGCAGTTTGGACTTCTACGAGCAGTACTTC; CDR3: CASSLDFYEQYF
size: -; D: TRBD1; J: TRBJ1-6; V: TRBV6-6; DNA: TGTGCCAGCAGTTACGGGGACAGTTATAATTCACCCCTCCACTTT; CDR3: CASSYGDSYNSPLHF
size: -; D: -; J: TRBJ1-5; V: TRBV6-1; DNA: TGTGCCAGCAGGGGGCCAACACAGAATCAGCCCCAGCACTTT; CDR3: CASRGPTQNQPQHF
size: -; D: -; J: TRBJ1-3; V: TRBV29-1; DNA: TGCAGCGCTCAGAGGCCTGGAAACACCATATATTTT; CDR3: CSAQRPGNTIYF
size: -; D: -; J: TRBJ2-7; V: TRBV11-2; DNA: TGTGCCAGCAGCTCGGGGTCTACAAGCCACTACGAGCAGTACTTC; CDR3: CASSSGSTSHYEQYF
size: -; D: -; J: TRBJ1-5; V: TRBV15; DNA: TGTGCCACCAGCAGAGGGGGCACGAATCAGCCCCAGCATTTT; CDR3: CATSRGGTNQPQHF
size: few; D: -; J: TRBJ2-5; V: TRBV11-3; DNA: TGTGCCAGCAGCTTAGGGCAGGGGGAGACCCAGTACTTC; CDR3: CASSLGQGETQYF
size: few; D: TRBD1; J: TRBJ1-4; V: TRBV19; DNA: TGTGCCAGTAGTGGCCAGCCCGGGACAGGGGACGAAAAACTGTTTTTT; CDR3: CASSGQPGTGDEKLFF
size: -; D: TRBD2; J: TRBJ2-5; V: TRBV5-1; DNA: TGCGCCAGCAGCTGGCCGGGACTAGCGGGGGGGCCTGCTAGGCAAGAGACCCAGTACTTC; CDR3: CASSWPGLAGGPARQETQYF
size: few; D: -; J: TRBJ2-5; V: TRBV27; DNA: TGTGCCAGCAGGAAAAGGGGATGGGAGACCCAGTACTTC; CDR3: CASRKRGWETQYF
size: -; D: TRBD1; J: TRBJ2-3; V: TRBV9; DNA: TGTGCCAGCAGCGGACGACAGGGAAGGACAGATACGCAGTATTTT; CDR3: CASSGRQGRTDTQYF
size: once; D: -; J: TRBJ2-2; V: TRBV10-3; DNA: TGTGCCACGAGTGACGGGGCCGGGGAGCTGTTTTTT; CDR3: CATSDGAGELFF
size: -; D: -; J: TRBJ1-6; V: TRBV18; DNA: TGTGCCAGCTCACCCAGTTGGGACACGGGTTCACCCCTCCACTTT; CDR3: CASSPSWDTGSPLHF
size: -; D: TRBD2; J: TRBJ2-3; V: TRBV27; DNA: TGTGCCAGCAGACAGGGACTAGCGGGGGTAAATACGCAGTATTTT; CDR3: CASRQGLAGVNTQYF
size: few; D: -; J: TRBJ2-1; V: TRBV6-1; DNA: TGTGCCAGCAAGGTGTCAAGGGAGAATGAGCAGTTCTTC; CDR3: CASKVSRENEQFF
size: -; D: -; J: TRBJ2-7; V: TRBV2; DNA: TGTGCAGTCAGGGTCCGAACCTACGAGCAGTACTTC; CDR3: CAVRVRTYEQYF
size: -; D: TRBD2; J: TRBJ2-7; V: TRBV5-4; DNA: TGTGCCAGCAGCCCCTCGGGGGGGACCTACGAGCAGTACTTC; CDR3: CASSPSGGTYEQYF
size: once; D: -; J: TRBJ2-2; V: TRBV4-3; DNA: TGCGCCAGCAGCCAGGGGCCAGGGGTCCCAGGTCTTCAAAACACCGGGGAGCTGTTTTTT; CDR3: CASSQGPGVPGLQNTGELFF
size: -; D: -; J: TRBJ2-1; V: TRBV18; DNA: TGTGCCAGCTCACCAGGGCCACCAAGCTCCTACAATGAGCAGTTCTTC; CDR3: CASSPGPPSSYNEQFF
size: -; D: -; J: TRBJ2-7; V: TRBV6-1; DNA: TGTGCCAGCATCGATTTATATAGCAGGGACGAGCAGTACTTC; CDR3: CASIDLYSRDEQYF
size: once; D: -; J: TRBJ2-1; V: TRBV4-1; DNA: TGCGCCAGCAGCCAAGCCCTAGCGCAGACCTACAATGAGCAGTTCTTC; CDR3: CASSQALAQTYNEQFF
size: few; D: TRBD1; J: TRBJ2-1; V: TRBV6-5; DNA: TGTGCCAGCAGCAGGGGGCCCCCAAATGAGCAGTTCTTC; CDR3: CASSRGPPNEQFF
size: -; D: TRBD1; J: TRBJ1-2; V: TRBV6-1; DNA: TGTGCCAGCAGTAGGACAGGGATGAACTATGGCTACACCTTC; CDR3: CASSRTGMNYGYTF
size: -; D: TRBD2; J: TRBJ2-7; V: TRBV11-2; DNA: TGTGCCAGCAGCTTACAGTGGACTAGCTTTTACGAGCAGTACTTC; CDR3: CASSLQWTSFYEQYF
size: -; D: -; J: TRBJ1-2; V: TRBV5-5; DNA: TGTGCCAGCAGCTTGCTGGGCGACAGGTGGGATTATGGCTACACCTTC; CDR3: CASSLLGDRWDYGYTF
size: few; D: -; J: TRBJ1-2; V: TRBV9; DNA: TGTGCCAGCAGCGTAGGGGAGGAGGCAGACTATGGCTACACCTTC; CDR3: CASSVGEEADYGYTF
size: -; D: -; J: TRBJ1-1; V: TRBV10-3; DNA: TGTGCCATCCAGCCGGGCCGGGGGATTGAGGCCACTGAAGCTTTCTTT; CDR3: CAIQPGRGIEATEAFF
size: few; D: TRBD1; J: TRBJ1-1; V: TRBV5-1; DNA: TGCGCCAGCAGCCCGGACAGGGTAAACACTGAAGCTTTCTTT; CDR3: CASSPDRVNTEAFF
size: few; D: -; J: TRBJ1-5; V: TRBV19; DNA: TGTGCCAGTAGCTATAGCAATCAGCCCCAGCATTTT; CDR3: CASSYSNQPQHF
size: -; D: TRBD2; J: TRBJ2-5; V: TRBV19; DNA: TGTGCCAGTAGGGGACTAGCGGGGGGCGACCAAGAGACCCAGTACTTC; CDR3: CASRGLAGGDQETQYF